The clone carrying this T cell receptor (beta chain) was counted a single time. The CDR3 is 17 residues long. Germline loops: CDR1 SNHLY, CDR2 FYNNEI. Trimming took 0 bases from V and 8 from J; bases not matched to a gene: 14. The data belong to a study of blood T cell repertoires in COVID-19. Overall study context: The United States, Italy and Spain provided the acute and convalescent COVID-19 samples. T cells, B-cell-depleted T cells, or PBMCs supplied cDNA or gDNA.

How the authors handled the data: Quantification of nucleated cells was approximated via reference gene primer amplification. The method was immunoSEQ multiplex PCR; TCRdb's version includes in-frame clones alone and lacks a portion of them. D and trimming were read from the DNA, whereas the V and J calls and clone size are those reported in that table. Here the sample spans 150,000 to 200,000 clones, roughly 85% being singletons. The source is a human donor in a cohort sampled during active COVID-19. The sequenced sample consisted of peripheral blood. The V call is TRBV2, the J call TRBJ1-2, with TRBD1 identical over 8 bases. The DNA of the CDR3 is TGTGCCAGCAGTGAAGCAGGAAGGGGACAGGATGCCCCCGGCTACACCTTC. It yields the protein CASSEAGRGQDAPGYTF.